One T cell receptor beta chain is described in this entry. The sample originates from a study of cytomegalovirus exposure and HLA in healthy donors. The primer mix had 60 Vbeta and 13 Jbeta primers. Generated by immunoSEQ multiplex PCR, the TCRdb table keeps only in-frame clones and is missing some. The sample carries around 110,000 clones, about 75% recorded once. Trimming removed 6 bases at V and 0 bases at J, with 12 bases between. There are 14 residues in the CDR3. Germline V CDR1 and CDR2: LNHDA, SQIVND (reference sequence). This clonotype was sampled from a man aged 40-49 years in good health and CMV-seronegative. Material: PBMCs. The V gene is TRBV19, the J gene TRBJ2-7; no clear D gene. The CDR3 DNA follows: TGTGCCAGTAGCCCGCAGGTTTCCTCCTACGAGCAGTACTTC. Translation gives CASSPQVSSYEQYF.